The sequence of this TCR beta chain was determined in a study of CD8+ T cells in alopecia areata (dated by TCRdb to the late 2010s). For the wider study: Skin from C3H/HeJ donors aged 6-12 months with spontaneous alopecia was grafted onto female C3H/HeJ recipients aged roughly 6-11 weeks. The study used high-throughput TCRbeta sequencing to examine T cell clonal expansion in alopecia areata, in both the C3H/HeJ mouse model and human patients. In humans, TCRbeta sequencing was performed on scalp tissue and on sorted CD4+ and CD8+ peripheral blood T cells from healthy controls and from patients with patchy or totalis/universalis alopecia areata. Scalp clonality was compared among normal scalp (n=4), patchy alopecia areata scalp (n=8), and alopecia totalis/universalis scalp (n=8). RNA was obtained with the PAXgene miRNA kit for fixed scalp, the miRNeasy kit for PBMCs, and the RNeasy kit for mouse skin. Amplification of TCRbeta CDR3 regions was done by immunoSEQ multiplex PCR using 35 Vbeta forward primers and 13 Jbeta reverse primers.

The germline V gene (reference sequence) gives CDR1 as FNHDT and CDR2 as SITEND. The CDR3 runs 10 residues from the cysteine to the phenylalanine. The DNA has 18 bases, all within the CDR3, and is read from base 1. The method behind the library was the immunoSEQ multiplex PCR assay. To provide template for TCR sequencing, every sample had RNA extracted and reverse transcribed into cDNA. First-strand cDNA was synthesized with SuperScript III using a 2:1 mix of oligo-dT and random hexamers. Amplification bias was assessed with a synthetic immune receptor repertoire, and residual bias was removed computationally. Libraries were sequenced on Illumina HiSeq with 60 bp reads covering the CDR3, read from J toward V. The paper's processing steps were these. Raw reads were preprocessed for error removal, and CDR3 was defined according to IMGT conventions as running from the conserved cysteine to phenylalanine. To get clonality, Shannon entropy was normalized by log2 of the number of productive unique TCRs and the result was subtracted from 1. Scalp TCRbeta sequences were cross-referenced with sorted blood CD4 and CD8 repertoires so that the CD4 or CD8 identity of scalp clones could be inferred. The immuneACCESS repertoire file appears here via TCRdb, limited to in-frame rearrangements. These files lack a portion of the clones; in checked studies, under half of the deficit traces to unresolved V genes, and the cause of the others is not known. V, J and clone size are those of that table, while D and trimming were read from the DNA. The sample features around 100,000 clones, and none is a singleton. The biggest ten clones account for about 20% of the sample.

The research as a whole found: Compared with normal scalp, lesional scalp had higher clonality and more expanded CD8+ clones, particularly in alopecia totalis/universalis, a pattern that suggests antigenic drive. Scalp TCR repertoire analysis is complicated because resident alphabeta T cells in normal human skin are also sequenced, whereas mouse skin is dominated by gammadelta T cells. TCR sequences shared between patients were less clear than in mice, possibly partly because of HLA diversity in the patient population.

This clone was seen only a few times. This receptor's antigen is unknown. The gene names and germline sequences given are murine. The CDR3 extends 4 residues past the end of the read, so its final part is completed from the germline J gene. This sequence originates from a C3H/HeJ mouse with alopecia areata. The MHC haplotype that this mouse strain carries is H2-k. The rearrangement joined TRBV19 to TRBJ1-4, with the D gene not confidently named. Input material: lesional skin. The CDR3: CASSLERLFF. The sequenced part of the CDR3 DNA is TGTGCCAGCAGCCTCGAA.